Listed below are T cell receptor beta chains from one sample, sequenced in a study of blood T cell repertoires in COVID-19. Data came from immunoSEQ multiplex PCR; TCRdb stores just in-frame clones and leaves some out. The table includes 200,000 to 250,000 clones, about 91% detected once. Sequencing was carried out using peripheral blood. These receptors all stem from a woman between 40 and 50 years old with acute or convalescent COVID-19. Both conserved end residues are part of each CDR3. A D gene is named only where the DNA matches it firmly. Size values are once, few and many counts, or a class for expanded clones, and some rows have none.

TRBD1,TRBJ2-3,once,TRBV15,15,TGTGCCACCAGTCTGAACAGGGGGAGCACAGATACGCAGTATTTT,CATSLNRGSTDTQYF
NA,TRBJ1-1,once,TRBV3-1/TRBV3-2,14,TGTGCCAGCAGCGAACAGGGATTCAGCACTGAAGCTTTCTTT,CASSEQGFSTEAFF
TRBD1,TRBJ2-3,once,TRBV6-4,16,TGTGCCAGCAGTGAGTCCCCGACAGGGGGCACAGATACGCAGTATTTT,CASSESPTGGTDTQYF
TRBD1,TRBJ2-5,NA,TRBV10-1,11,TGCGCCAGCGGACAGGGGGAGACCCAGTACTTC,CASGQGETQYF
NA,TRBJ1-2,NA,TRBV24-1,14,TGTGCCACCAGTGACCCCGGGAGGTATTGGGGCTACACCTTC,CATSDPGRYWGYTF
NA,TRBJ2-3,NA,TRBV4-1,17,TGCGCCAGCAGCCCTCACGCGGGCGGTCCGAGCACAGATACGCAGTATTTT,CASSPHAGGPSTDTQYF
NA,TRBJ2-3,NA,TRBV6-5,14,TGTGCCAGCAGTTACTCCACGGGAACAGATACGCAGTATTTT,CASSYSTGTDTQYF
NA,TRBJ1-5,NA,TRBV19,17,TGTGCCAGTACCCCTGACAGAGAAGGGTCGATTTATCAGCCCCAGCATTTT,CASTPDREGSIYQPQHF
TRBD1,TRBJ1-6,NA,TRBV9,19,TGTGCCAGCAGCGAACGACCCTTGGGCGAGACAGGGGGGAATTCGCCCCTCCACTTT,CASSERPLGETGGNSPLHF
NA,TRBJ1-1,NA,TRBV7-9,14,TGTGCCAGCAGCTTCCAGGGTAGGGGTACTGAAGCTTTCTTT,CASSFQGRGTEAFF
TRBD2,TRBJ2-5,NA,TRBV4-2,17,TGTGCCAGCAGCCAAGGTTTGGGCGGGGGGGGAGAAGAGACCCAGTACTTC,CASSQGLGGGGEETQYF
TRBD1,TRBJ2-5,once,TRBV7-8,17,TGTGCCAGCAGCGAAACCCCCGGGACAGGGGTTCAAGAGACCCAGTACTTC,CASSETPGTGVQETQYF
NA,TRBJ1-1,NA,TRBV5-1,14,TGCGCCAGCAGCTTGGGCCGAGTGAACACTGAAGCTTTCTTT,CASSLGRVNTEAFF
NA,TRBJ2-3,NA,TRBV6-6,17,TGTGCCAGCAGGCGATTCGGACAACCCTCTATCACAGATACGCAGTATTTT,CASRRFGQPSITDTQYF
NA,TRBJ1-1,NA,TRBV21-1,14,TGTGCCAGCAGCGAACGGGGTTTGAACACTGAAGCTTTCTTT,CASSERGLNTEAFF
TRBD2,TRBJ2-1,NA,TRBV7-3,16,TGTGCCAGCAGCTCTCTGGGGCGGGGGAAGGGCAGTGAGCAGTTCTTC,CASSSLGRGKGSEQFF
NA,TRBJ1-4,NA,TRBV3-1/TRBV3-2,12,TGTGCCAGCACCCCCGGCGGTGAAAAACTGTTTTTT,CASTPGGEKLFF
NA,TRBJ1-1,NA,TRBV9,16,TGTGCCAGCAGCGTAGGGGGTACAGGTAAGAACACTGAAGCTTTCTTT,CASSVGGTGKNTEAFF
NA,TRBJ1-5,NA,TRBV7-9,12,TGTGCCAGCTCAGCCGGGAATCAGCCCCAGCATTTT,CASSAGNQPQHF
NA,TRBJ1-4,NA,TRBV28,18,TGTGCCAGCAGTCAAGGACAGTTTAGCGTTTTCGCTAATGAAAAACTGTTTTTT,CASSQGQFSVFANEKLFF
TRBD1,TRBJ1-2,NA,TRBV27,17,TGTGCCAGCAGTTATGGGGACAGAAGAAATTCTAACTATGGCTACACCTTC,CASSYGDRRNSNYGYTF
TRBD1,TRBJ1-6,NA,TRBV28,15,TGTGCCAGCAGTCCAGACAGGGGATACTATTCACCCCTCCACTTT,CASSPDRGYYSPLHF
NA,TRBJ1-5,NA,TRBV19,13,TGTGCCAGTAGTATAAATCACCCTCCAGCCCAGCATTTT,CASSINHPPAQHF
TRBD1,TRBJ1-2,NA,TRBV27,15,TGTGCCAGCAGTTTATCCTCAGGGACAGTGGGTGGCTACACCTTC,CASSLSSGTVGGYTF
NA,TRBJ1-5,once,TRBV19,13,TGTGCCAGTAGCGACAAGTTCAATCAGCCCCAGCATTTT,CASSDKFNQPQHF
TRBD1,TRBJ1-6,NA,TRBV11-2,17,TGTGCCAGCAGCCCCATTTTCGGGACAGGGATGCATTCACCCCTCCACTTT,CASSPIFGTGMHSPLHF
TRBD2,TRBJ2-5,once,TRBV4-2,16,TGTGCCAGCAGCCAATCGTCTAGCGGGGGGCCTGAGACCCAGTACTTC,CASSQSSSGGPETQYF
NA,TRBJ1-2,NA,TRBV24-1,14,TGTGCCACCAGTGATTATCAGGGGATCTATGGCTACACCTTC,CATSDYQGIYGYTF
TRBD1,TRBJ1-1,NA,TRBV5-1,14,TGCGCCAGCAGCTGGTCGAGGGACAGGGCGGTAGCTTTCTTT,CASSWSRDRAVAFF
NA,TRBJ1-4,NA,TRBV5-1,16,TGCGCCAGCTCGACCTGGGGCGCATCCCATAATGAAAAACTGTTTTTT,CASSTWGASHNEKLFF
NA,TRBJ1-2,once,TRBV11-2,14,TGTGCCAGCAGCTTAGATCTTGCCCTGGAGGGCTACACCTTC,CASSLDLALEGYTF
NA,TRBJ1-2,NA,TRBV6-6,14,TGTGCCAGCAGTAACCCGGAGCGTACCTATGGCTACACCTTC,CASSNPERTYGYTF
NA,TRBJ2-3,NA,TRBV4-1,18,TGCGCCAGCAGCCAAGGGAGGGGTCGGGGGGCCTTCACAGATACGCAGTATTTT,CASSQGRGRGAFTDTQYF
NA,TRBJ2-2,NA,TRBV2,15,TGTGCCAGCTACCGGGGGGCAACGAACACCGGGGAGCTGTTTTTT,CASYRGATNTGELFF
NA,TRBJ1-2,NA,TRBV4-2,16,TGTGCCAGCAGGGTTACCTCCAGGGGAATTGATTATGGCTACACCTTC,CASRVTSRGIDYGYTF
TRBD1,TRBJ2-5,NA,TRBV5-1,16,TGCGCCAGCGCGAGGACAGGGGATGGCCGGGGGGAGACCCAGTACTTC,CASARTGDGRGETQYF
NA,TRBJ1-3,few,TRBV16,17,TGTGCCAGCAGCCACCAACAACGAGGGCTCACTGGAAACACCATATATTTT,CASSHQQRGLTGNTIYF
TRBD2,TRBJ2-3,NA,TRBV5-5,19,TGTGCCAGCAGCTTGGCTGCGGTGGGGGGTAGCGGGGGCACAGATACGCAGTATTTT,CASSLAAVGGSGGTDTQYF
NA,TRBJ1-2,NA,TRBV11-2,14,TGTGCCAGCAGCTTAGGAGAAGCGAGAGGTGGCTACACCTTC,CASSLGEARGGYTF
NA,TRBJ1-1,NA,TRBV18,16,TGTGCCAGCTCACCCCCGGGCAGGGGCCTCAACACTGAAGCTTTCTTT,CASSPPGRGLNTEAFF
NA,TRBJ1-1,NA,TRBV19,14,TGTGCCAGTAGTATAGGCAGGGAGAACACTGAAGCTTTCTTT,CASSIGRENTEAFF
NA,TRBJ1-4,NA,TRBV24-1,15,TGTGCCACCAGTGATGGTCCGACAGCTAATGAAAAACTGTTTTTT,CATSDGPTANEKLFF
TRBD2,TRBJ2-3,NA,TRBV11-2,16,TGTGCCAGCAGTCCCGGGACTAGCGGGGCCACAGATACGCAGTATTTT,CASSPGTSGATDTQYF
NA,TRBJ2-5,NA,TRBV5-4,15,TGTGCCAGCAGCCAAAATACAGCGGGCAAGGAGACCCAGTACTTC,CASSQNTAGKETQYF
TRBD1,TRBJ1-5,NA,TRBV24-1,13,TGTGCCAAACAGGGGGTGCACAATCAGCCCCAGCATTTT,CAKQGVHNQPQHF
NA,TRBJ1-2,NA,TRBV4-1,15,TGCGCCAGCAAATCCCAAAGAGGGGGGGACTATGGCTACACCTTC,CASKSQRGGDYGYTF
TRBD1,TRBJ1-1,NA,TRBV30,14,TGTGCCTGGAGTGTCAGGACAGGGGGCACTGAAGCTTTCTTT,CAWSVRTGGTEAFF
TRBD2,TRBJ2-3,NA,TRBV5-1,16,TGCGCCAGCAGCTTGGTGCCTAGCGGGACCACAGATACGCAGTATTTT,CASSLVPSGTTDTQYF
NA,TRBJ1-2,NA,TRBV19,14,TGTGCCAGTAGTTCCGGCGGGGGGCGTCAAGGCTACACCTTC,CASSSGGGRQGYTF
TRBD1,TRBJ1-1,NA,TRBV5-4,15,TGTGCCAGCAGCTCGGCCGGGACAGCGAACACTGAAGCTTTCTTT,CASSSAGTANTEAFF
TRBD2,TRBJ2-1,NA,TRBV25-1,16,TGTGCCAGCAGTGAGCCGGGAGGGAGCACCTACAATGAGCAGTTCTTC,CASSEPGGSTYNEQFF
NA,TRBJ1-3,NA,TRBV3-1/TRBV3-2,17,TGTGCCAGCAGCCACGCGAAGTCCTGGGCCGCTGGAAACACCATATATTTT,CASSHAKSWAAGNTIYF